The 16 T cell receptor beta chains reported below all come from one sample, sequenced in a study of T cells in Graves' hyperthyroidism and ophthalmopathy (dated by TCRdb to the late 2010s). Libraries were prepared through multiplex PCR. The sample was run on an Illumina HiSeq 2000. The TCR beta CDR3 regions were amplified from RNA transcripts. For the first round of RT-PCR on the TCR CDR3, the HTBI primer set was used together with the Qiagen OneStep RT-PCR kit. TCRdb trimmed the raw reads at Q25, called clones with MiXCR and kept productive beta chains. Every distinct CDR3 protein forms one entry, paired with its most common genes and DNA. This sample is represented by approximately 220,000 distinct CDR3 sequences; 15% to 20% of them were singletons. The top ten constitute roughly two fifths of the sample. Input material: blood. Receptor source: a man aged 40-55 years with Graves' hyperthyroidism.

V is TRBV9 and J is TRBJ2-7; 8 bases fit TRBD2. After removal of 4 bases from V and 3 bases from J, the junction contained 12 bases not matched to a gene. There are 16 residues in the CDR3. Germline CDR1 is SGDLS and CDR2 is YYNGEE. Here the CDR3 reads CASSPQFGAGDYEQYF. CDR3 nucleotide sequence: TGTGCCAGCAGCCCCCAGTTCGGAGCGGGGGACTACGAGCAGTACTTC.

This chain connects TRBV20-1 to TRBJ1-1; no clear D. The germline CDR1 and CDR2 sequences are DFQATT and SNEGSKA (reference sequence). V was pared by 3 bases and J by 2 bases, with 10 bases between. This CDR3 is built from 13 residues. The CDR3 sequence: CSASESLNTEAFF. For the CDR3, the DNA is TGCAGTGCTAGCGAGAGTTTAAACACTGAAGCTTTCTTT.

There are a few counts of this clonotype. The CDR3 DNA reads as TGTGCCAGCAGCCCCAGGACGGCCCTTGACGAGCAGTACTTC. This codes for CASSPRTALDEQYF. The J gene is TRBJ2-7, the V gene TRBV5-5; D ambiguous. CDR3 size: 14 residues. Trimming removed 4 bases at V and 5 bases at J, with 16 bases between. Germline CDR1 SGHKS, CDR2 YYEKEE (reference sequence).

The CDR3 DNA reads as TGTGCCAGCAGCGTGTCCGGATATGAGCAGTTCTTC. Protein product: CASSVSGYEQFF. The chain couples TRBV11-2 to TRBJ2-1; D uncertain. CDR1 and CDR2 from the germline V gene are SGHAT and FQNNGV. With 5 bases removed from V and 8 bases from J, the gap between germline ends came to 10 bases. The CDR3 spans 12 residues.

This clonotype was observed many times. The chain couples TRBV7-9 to TRBJ2-7, with D possibly being TRBD2 (6 bases). V lost 1 base and J 2 bases, leaving 12 bases between the germline ends. The germline V gene encodes CDR1 SEHNR and CDR2 FQNEAQ (reference sequence). This CDR3 region has 15 residues. CDR3 amino acids: CASSLGEDGPYEQYF. The CDR3 bases are TGTGCCAGCAGCTTAGGGGAGGACGGTCCCTACGAGCAGTACTTC.

At least ten counts were recorded for this clonotype. V gene TRBV7-2 combines with J gene TRBJ1-1, with D perhaps matching TRBD1 (5 bases). Germline V gene lookup returns CDR1 SGHTA and CDR2 FQGNSA. Trimming stripped 5 bases from V and 0 bases from J, with 10 bases between. This CDR3 comprises 14 residues. The CDR3 DNA is TGTGCCAGCAGCGACGGCAGGGTGAACACTGAAGCTTTCTTT. This gives the protein CASSDGRVNTEAFF.

Many counts were recorded for this clonotype. J is TRBJ2-7 and V is TRBV6-2 or TRBV6-3; tentative D call: TRBD2 (6 bases). The germline V gene has CDR1 MNHEY and CDR2 SVGEGT. Trimming shortened V by 2 bases and J by 6 bases, and 11 bases separated the two germline ends. This CDR3 contains 13 residues. The CDR3 reads CASSYAGTGEQYF. The CDR3 DNA sequence: TGTGCCAGCAGTTACGCAGGGACTGGCGAGCAGTACTTC.

J is TRBJ1-4 and V is TRBV18; D is ambiguous. Germline CDR1 and CDR2: KGHSH and LQKENI. This CDR3 is 13 amino acids long. V lost 3 bases to trimming and J lost 6 bases, with 8 bases between them. CDR3 region: CASSPAGDEKLFF. The CDR3 coding sequence is TGTGCCAGCTCACCGGCTGGGGATGAAAAACTGTTTTTT.

This clonotype was seen ten or more times. The genes are TRBV28 and TRBJ2-7, with 8 bases aligning to TRBD1. The germline V gene has CDR1 MDHEN and CDR2 SYDVKM. The trim removed 6 bases at V and 4 bases at J, leaving 8 bases unmatched. This CDR3 region has 14 residues. CDR3 sequence: CASRKPGQAYEQYF. CDR3 coding DNA: TGTGCCAGCAGAAAGCCGGGACAGGCATACGAGCAGTACTTC.

In its sample, this clonotype was seen many times. A much larger clone differs from this one at a single base, so this may be a read error. J is TRBJ2-3 and V is TRBV2, with D perhaps TRBD1 (7 bases). The CDR3 spans 15 residues. Per the germline V gene, CDR1 is SNHLY and CDR2 is FYNNEI. DNA of the CDR3: TGTGCCAGCCAGGGGGGCTTCCCCCGCACAGATACGCAGTGTTTT. Translation: CASQGGFPRTDTQCF.

DNA of the CDR3: TGTGCCAGCAGCGTCCTGGACAGGGGCGCGAACACTGAAGCTTTCTTT. Protein sequence: CASSVLDRGANTEAFF. The chain is built from TRBV9 and TRBJ1-1, with 9 bases lining up with TRBD1. The CDR3 is 16 amino acids. Germline CDR1 and CDR2: SGDLS and YYNGEE. V lost 2 bases and J lost 1; bases outside the gene matches: 6.

This clonotype has a count of ten or more. This chain connects TRBV11-2 to TRBJ2-7; D possibly uses TRBD1 or TRBD2 (5 bases each). Per germline, CDR1 SGHAT and CDR2 FQNNGV. The CDR3 has 13 amino acids. V lost 8 bases and J lost 3, with 14 bases in between. In DNA, the CDR3 is TGTGCCAGCGGGGGACGGGGCAACTACGAGCAGTACTTC. Translating gives CASGGRGNYEQYF.

Ten or more counts support this clonotype. This sequence joins TRBV4-3 and TRBJ1-2, with 10 bases matching TRBD1. The CDR3 spans 15 residues. Trimming removed 1 base from V and 3 bases from J; junction bases left unmatched: 2. CDR1 and CDR2 (germline): LGHNA, YSLEER. CDR3 protein: CASSQGQGAYYGYTF. CDR3 sequence (DNA): TGCGCCAGCAGCCAAGGACAGGGGGCCTACTATGGCTACACCTTC.

This clonotype has ten or more counts. The J gene is TRBJ1-6, the V gene TRBV6-1, with 9 positions matching TRBD1. V lost 6 bases and J lost 10; bases outside the gene matches: 13. The CDR3 covers 16 residues. The V gene's germline CDR1 is MNHNS and CDR2 SASEGT. The DNA of the CDR3 is TGTGCCAGCAGGGGGGGAGGACAGGGGATGGGATCACCCCTCCACTTT. This gives the protein CASRGGGQGMGSPLHF.

This clonotype was counted a few times. The chain carries TRBV6-2 or TRBV6-3 and TRBJ1-6; possible D gene TRBD1, 6 bases. The CDR3 spans 18 residues. Trimming removed 2 bases from V and 9 bases from J, with 23 bases in between. Germline CDR1 reads MNHEY; CDR2 reads SVGEGT. The CDR3 bases are TGTGCCAGCAGTTACAGTCAAGGGACACCTTCGGATGGTTCACCCCTCCACTTT. Its translation: CASSYSQGTPSDGSPLHF.

This clonotype was detected ten times or more. The chain recombines TRBV4-3 with TRBJ2-5, with D possibly being TRBD1 (6 bases). Germline-derived CDR1 and CDR2 are LGHNA and YSLEER. Between the trimmed V and J ends, which lost 1 base and 0 bases, there was a span of 9 bases. CDR3 length equals 15 residues. The CDR3 nucleotides are TGCGCCAGCAGCCAAGGGCAGGGGTACCAAGAGACCCAGTACTTC. Amino acid sequence: CASSQGQGYQETQYF.